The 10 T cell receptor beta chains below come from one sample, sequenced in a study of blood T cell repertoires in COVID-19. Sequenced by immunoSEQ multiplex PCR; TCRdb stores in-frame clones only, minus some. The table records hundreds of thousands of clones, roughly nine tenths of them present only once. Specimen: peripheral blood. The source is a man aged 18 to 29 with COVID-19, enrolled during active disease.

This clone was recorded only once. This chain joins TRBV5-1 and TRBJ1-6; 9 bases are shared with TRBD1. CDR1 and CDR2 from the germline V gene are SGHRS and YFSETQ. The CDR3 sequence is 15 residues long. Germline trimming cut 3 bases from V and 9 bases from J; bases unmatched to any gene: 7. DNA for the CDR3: TGCGCCAGCAGCTCGTCGACAGGGGGGAGTTCACCCCTCCACTTT. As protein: CASSSSTGGSSPLHF.

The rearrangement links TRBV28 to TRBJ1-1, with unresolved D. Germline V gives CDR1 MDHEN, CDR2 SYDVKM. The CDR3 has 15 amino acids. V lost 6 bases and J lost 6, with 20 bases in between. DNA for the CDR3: TGTGCCAGCAGCCAGTCGGGGTCCGGCGACGCTGAAGCTTTCTTT. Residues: CASSQSGSGDAEAFF.

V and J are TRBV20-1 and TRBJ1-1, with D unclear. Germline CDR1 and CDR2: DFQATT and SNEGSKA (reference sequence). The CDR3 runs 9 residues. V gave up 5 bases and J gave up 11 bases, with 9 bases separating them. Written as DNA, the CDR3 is TGCAGTGCTTCTACTTGGGCTTTCTTT. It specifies CSASTWAFF.

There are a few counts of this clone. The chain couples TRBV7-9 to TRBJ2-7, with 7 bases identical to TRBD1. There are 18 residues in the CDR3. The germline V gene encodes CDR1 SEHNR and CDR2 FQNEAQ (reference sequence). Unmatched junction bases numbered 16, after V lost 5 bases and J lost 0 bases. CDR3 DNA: TGTGCCAGCAGCAACTCATTTACAGGGGCAACTATCTCCTACGAGCAGTACTTC. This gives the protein CASSNSFTGATISYEQYF.

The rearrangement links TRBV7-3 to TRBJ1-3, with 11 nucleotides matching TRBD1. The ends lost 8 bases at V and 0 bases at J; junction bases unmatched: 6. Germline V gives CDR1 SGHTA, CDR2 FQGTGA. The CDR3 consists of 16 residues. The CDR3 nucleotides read TGTGCCAGCGGCTCGGGGACAGGGGGCTCTGGAAACACCATATATTTT. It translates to CASGSGTGGSGNTIYF.

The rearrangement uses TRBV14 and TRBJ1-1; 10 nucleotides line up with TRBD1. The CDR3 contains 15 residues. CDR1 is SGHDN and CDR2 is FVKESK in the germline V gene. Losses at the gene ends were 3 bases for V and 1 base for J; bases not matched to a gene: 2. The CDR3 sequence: CASSQTGGQNTEAFF. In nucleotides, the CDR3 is TGTGCCAGCAGCCAGACAGGGGGCCAGAACACTGAAGCTTTCTTT. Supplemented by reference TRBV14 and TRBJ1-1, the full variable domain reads EAGVTQFPSHSVIEKGQTVTLRCDPISGHDNLYWYRRVMGKEIKFLLHFVKESKQDESGMPNNRFLAERTGGTYSTLKVQPAELEDSGVYFCASSQTGGQNTEAFFGQGTRLTVV.

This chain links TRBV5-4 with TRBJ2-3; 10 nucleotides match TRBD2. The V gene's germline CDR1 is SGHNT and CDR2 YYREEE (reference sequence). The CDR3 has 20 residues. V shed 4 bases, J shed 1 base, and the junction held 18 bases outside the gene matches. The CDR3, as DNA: TGTGCCAGCAGCAACCACCTCCGGGCAAGCGGGAGGGCCGGCACAGATACGCAGTATTTT. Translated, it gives CASSNHLRASGRAGTDTQYF.

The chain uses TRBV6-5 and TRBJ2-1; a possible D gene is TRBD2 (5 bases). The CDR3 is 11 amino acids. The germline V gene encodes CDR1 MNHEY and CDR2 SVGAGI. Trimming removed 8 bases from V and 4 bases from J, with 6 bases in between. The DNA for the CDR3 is TGTGCCAGCCGGGATTACAATGAGCAGTTCTTC. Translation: CASRDYNEQFF.

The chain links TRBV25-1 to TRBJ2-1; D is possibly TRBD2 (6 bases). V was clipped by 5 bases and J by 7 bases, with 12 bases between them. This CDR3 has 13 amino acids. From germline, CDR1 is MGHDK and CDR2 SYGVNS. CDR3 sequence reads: CASSMAGSNEQFF. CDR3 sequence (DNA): TGTGCCAGCAGTATGGCGGGGTCTAATGAGCAGTTCTTC.

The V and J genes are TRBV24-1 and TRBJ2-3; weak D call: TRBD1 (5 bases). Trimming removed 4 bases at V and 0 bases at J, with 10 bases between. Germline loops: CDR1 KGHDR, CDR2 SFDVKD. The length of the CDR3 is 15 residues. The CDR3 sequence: CATSDWTPSTDTQYF. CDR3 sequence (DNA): TGTGCCACCAGTGACTGGACACCCAGCACAGATACGCAGTATTTT.